The 10 T cell receptor beta chains presented below share a single source sample, sequenced in a study of T cells after yellow fever vaccination. A single record per CDR3 protein comes from TCRdb applying MiXCR to the 5' RACE reads. The data contain some 500,000 distinct CDR3 sequences, roughly 13% of them singletons. The sample in question was PBMCs, obtained on the day of the yellow fever booster vaccination. The receptors come from a man in his thirties or forties who received the YFV17D yellow fever vaccine.

This clonotype was observed a few times. The CDR3 bases are TGTGCCAGTAGCCGTCGGTCGGGGATTGAGGCCGGGGAGCTGTTTTTT. Translating it yields CASSRRSGIEAGELFF. This sequence joins TRBV19 and TRBJ2-2, with a tentative D call TRBD2 (5 bases). CDR3 length: 16 residues. Germline CDR1 is LNHDA and CDR2 is SQIVND (reference sequence). Trimming removed 6 bases at V and 6 bases at J, with 20 bases between.

This clonotype was picked up a small number of times. The chain carries TRBV12-5 and TRBJ1-5; 8 bases line up with TRBD1. Looked up from germline, CDR1 is LGHNT and CDR2 is FRNRAP. CDR3 length: 15 amino acids. V gave up 5 bases and J gave up 2 bases; unmatched junction bases: 5. CDR3 sequence (DNA): TGTGCTAGTGGTCACACGACAGGGGGCAATCAGCCCCAGCATTTT. This codes for CASGHTTGGNQPQHF.

This clonotype was counted ten times or more. The V gene is TRBV14, the J gene TRBJ2-5, with D uncertain. The CDR3 has 15 amino acids. The germline CDR1 and CDR2 sequences are SGHDN and FVKESK. Trimming took 0 bases from V and 7 from J, leaving 15 bases between them. CDR3 DNA sequence: TGTGCCAGCAGCCAAGATTCTGGTTCGCTCTGGACCCAGTACTTC. Translating gives CASSQDSGSLWTQYF.

The rearrangement links TRBV9 to TRBJ2-2; possibly TRBD2 for D (6 bases). Trimming removed 0 bases from V and 7 bases from J, with 16 bases in between. The germline CDR1 and CDR2 sequences are SGDLS and YYNGEE. CDR3 length equals 16 residues. CDR3 DNA: TGTGCCAGCAGCGTAGGACTCGCGGGATCGGTCGGGGAGCTGTTTTTT. Protein product: CASSVGLAGSVGELFF. The full variable domain, rest sourced from reference TRBV9 and TRBJ2-2, is DSGVTQTPKHLITATGQRVTLRCSPRSGDLSVYWYQQSLDQGLQFLIQYYNGEERAKGNILERFSAQQFPDLHSELNLSSLELGDSALYFCASSVGLAGSVGELFFGEGSRLTVL.

This clonotype was detected many times. The chain joins TRBV3-1 to TRBJ1-1; no firm D call. Deletions cut 1 base from V and 6 bases from J, with 9 bases between. Germline V gene data show CDR1 as LGHDT and CDR2 as YNNKEL (reference sequence). The CDR3 is 13 residues long. In DNA form, the CDR3 reads TGTGCCAGCAGCCAAGGACTGGGCGCTGAAGCTTTCTTT. This encodes CASSQGLGAEAFF.

This clonotype was seen a handful of times. The CDR3 sequence is CASSDQAANEKLFF. CDR3 bases: TGTGCCAGCAGCGATCAGGCGGCTAATGAAAAACTGTTTTTT. The chain uses TRBV9 and TRBJ1-4; D not certain. The CDR3 consists of 14 residues. Germline assignment: CDR1 SGDLS and CDR2 YYNGEE. V lost 3 bases and J 3 bases, leaving 9 bases between the germline ends.

This clonotype has a handful of counts. This chain uses TRBV6-5 with TRBJ2-7, with 7 bases matching TRBD1. There are 14 residues in the CDR3. The germline gives CDR1 MNHEY, CDR2 SVGAGI. Trimming removed 2 bases from V and 3 bases from J; junction bases left unmatched: 4. The CDR3: CASSYRGPGYEQYF. CDR3 sequence (DNA): TGTGCCAGCAGTTACAGGGGGCCGGGCTACGAGCAGTACTTC.

In its sample, this clonotype was seen a few times. The genes are TRBV7-2 and TRBJ2-5; TRBD1 is a possible D gene (6 bases). Trimming left V 4 bases short and J 2 bases short, with 17 bases between. There are 16 residues in the CDR3. Germline V lookup: CDR1 SGHTA, CDR2 FQGNSA. CDR3 loop: CASSSIAGQSQETQYF. Here the CDR3 DNA reads TGTGCCAGCAGCTCCATAGCTGGACAGTCACAAGAGACCCAGTACTTC.

The CDR3 spells CASSLERGTHEQYF. The CDR3 DNA reads as TGCGCCAGCAGCTTGGAACGGGGCACACACGAGCAGTACTTC. The V and J genes are TRBV5-1 and TRBJ2-7, with D perhaps being TRBD1 or TRBD2 (5 bases each). The V end was cut by 0 bases, the J end by 5 bases, with 12 bases between. CDR1 and CDR2 (germline): SGHRS, YFSETQ. The CDR3 is 14 amino acids.

This chain connects TRBV10-2 to TRBJ2-7, with a tentative D call TRBD2 (6 bases). Germline loops: CDR1 WSHSY, CDR2 SAAADI. This CDR3 is built from 13 residues. V lost 9 bases to trimming and J lost 2 bases, with 14 bases between them. The CDR3: CASTSSWPYEQYF. CDR3 bases: TGCGCCAGTACTAGCTCCTGGCCCTACGAGCAGTACTTC.